This T cell receptor (beta chain) was captured by sequencing in a study of human T cells and chemical hapten exposure listed by TCRdb under 2021. The study in broad terms: For sensitization, 2% DPC in acetone was applied to a roughly 2 cm by roughly 2 cm area of upper inner arm skin. Blood samples were taken from patients before sensitization (week 0) and then at 2, 6 and about 24 weeks after DPC sensitization. Patch testing on the upper back used Finn chambers containing 0.01% DPC, with scoring done after 6 days according to International Contact Dermatitis Research Group standards. This study followed changes in the peripheral blood TCR repertoire in vivo during primary and secondary sensitization of alopecia patients to the hapten diphenylcyclopropenone (DPC). The patient cohort, mostly female, included alopecia areata with under or over 50% scalp involvement, alopecia totalis and alopecia universalis. For TCR sequencing, blood came from about 28 alopecia patients at anywhere from one to four time points (pre-sensitization, 2, 6 and 24 weeks). The libraries were sequenced as a pool, and the TCR yield per sample differed mostly because of small variations in library volumes within the pool. Throughout the study period of about 25 weeks, patients also received therapeutic DPC doses to the scalp every week. Paper-wide results and their limitations: Patch test score correlated positively with the number of PT1 expanded TCRs, reaching significance at thresholds 8, 16 and 32 but not at 4. No change with DPC sensitization was found in the number of TCRs above 1 in 1000 frequency, and no evidence of global repertoire structure alterations was found. Because every patient had alopecia, a presumed autoimmune disease, the patients' immune response might differ from that of healthy individuals. Significantly more large CDR3 similarity clusters were formed by expanded TCRs than by pre-sensitization or healthy control sets, consistent with antigen-driven responses. Repeated subsampling changed both the strength of the expansion versus patch-test correlation and the threshold at which that correlation became significant.

Reading the label with the study, this specimen's time point is: patch test 3, about 24 weeks after DPC sensitization. Interpreted using the paper, the treatment or condition label stands for: therapeutic diphenylcyclopropenone sensitization with weekly scalp DPC. At each patch-test visit, blood was drawn before the patch test was applied. Patients were considered eligible if aged 18 to 70, diagnosed with alopecia and deemed suitable for DPC therapy, and patients were excluded if pregnant. Total RNA was extracted from unfractionated whole blood collected in Tempus Blood RNA tubes. Concerning this clonotype itself: Its antigen is currently not known. Base qualities are missing; no much larger clone stands one base away.

Library generation was performed with RACE. The data were produced on a NextSeq 500. Library preparation attached unique molecular identifiers to individual cDNA molecules for quantitative, reproducible TCR counting. Both TCR alpha and TCR beta chains were sequenced from each blood RNA sample. In the original analysis: The median number of TCRs per sample was over 85,000, ranging from about 23,224 to 700,000. The Decombinator software suite was used to annotate the V, J and CDR3 of the TCR reads. Every sample was subsampled to the same number of TCRs (28,000) for the PS versus PT1 abundance plots. TCRs were defined as expanded if absent before sensitization and observed at least eight times at the 2-week time point. TCRdb handled the public reads itself, with Q25 trimming in fastp and clone calling in MiXCR, and kept productive beta chains. All rows with the same CDR3 protein become a single entry with the most common DNA and genes. The V and J calls and clone size are TCRdb's, not the authors'. The sample profile shows about 64,000 distinct CDR3 sequences; 11% of them were found once. The ten largest clones represent roughly 2.3% of the sample.

The material sequenced was whole blood, taken in connection with sensitization to the hapten diphenylcyclopropenone (DPC). The sequence came from a woman aged 30 to 39 with alopecia areata. Some clones in this sample may be carry-over from other donors' samples.

The CDR3 protein is CASSPPQGGNQPQHF. The nucleotide sequence is given as TGTGCCAGCAGTCCCCCACAGGGTGGCAATCAGCCCCAGCATTTT. The chain links TRBV12-3 or TRBV12-4 with TRBJ1-5, with TRBD1 tentatively as D gene (6 bases match). The junction carries 13 bases between V and J, which are trimmed by 5 bases and 2 bases respectively. CDR3 length: 15 amino acids, cysteine to phenylalanine. Only the CDR3 part of the read is kept: 45 bases, read in frame from the first base.